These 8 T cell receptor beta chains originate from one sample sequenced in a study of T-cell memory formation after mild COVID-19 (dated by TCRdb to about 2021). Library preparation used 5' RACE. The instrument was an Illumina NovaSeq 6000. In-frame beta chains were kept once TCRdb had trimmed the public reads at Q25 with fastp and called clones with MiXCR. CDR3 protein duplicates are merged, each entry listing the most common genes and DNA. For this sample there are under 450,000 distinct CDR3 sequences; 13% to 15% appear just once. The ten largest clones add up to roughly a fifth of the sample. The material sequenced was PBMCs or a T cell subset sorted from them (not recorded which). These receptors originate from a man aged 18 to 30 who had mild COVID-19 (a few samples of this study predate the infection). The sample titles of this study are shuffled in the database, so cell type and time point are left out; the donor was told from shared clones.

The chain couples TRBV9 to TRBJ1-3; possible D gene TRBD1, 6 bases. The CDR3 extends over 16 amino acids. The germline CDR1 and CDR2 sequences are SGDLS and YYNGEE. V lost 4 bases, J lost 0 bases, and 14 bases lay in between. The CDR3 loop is CASSPRQDHSGNTIYF. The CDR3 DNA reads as TGTGCCAGCAGCCCGAGACAGGACCACTCTGGAAACACCATATATTTT.

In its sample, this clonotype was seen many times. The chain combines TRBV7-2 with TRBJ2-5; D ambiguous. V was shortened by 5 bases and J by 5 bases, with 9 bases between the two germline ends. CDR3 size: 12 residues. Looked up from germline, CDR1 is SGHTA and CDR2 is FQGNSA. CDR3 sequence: CASSPFWETQYF. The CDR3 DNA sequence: TGTGCCAGCAGCCCTTTTTGGGAGACCCAGTACTTC.

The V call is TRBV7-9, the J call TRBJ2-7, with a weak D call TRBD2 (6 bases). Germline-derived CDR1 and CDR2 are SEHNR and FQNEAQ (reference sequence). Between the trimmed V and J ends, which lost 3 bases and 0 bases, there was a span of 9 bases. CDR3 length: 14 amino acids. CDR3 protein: CASSFTGVSYEQYF. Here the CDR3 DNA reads TGTGCCAGCAGCTTTACGGGGGTCTCCTACGAGCAGTACTTC.

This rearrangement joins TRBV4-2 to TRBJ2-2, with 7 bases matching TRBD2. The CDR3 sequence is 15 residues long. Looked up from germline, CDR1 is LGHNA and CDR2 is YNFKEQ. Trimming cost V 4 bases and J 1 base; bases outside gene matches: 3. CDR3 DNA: TGTGCCAGCAGCCGCGGGACTAAGAACACCGGGGAGCTGTTTTTT. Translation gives CASSRGTKNTGELFF.

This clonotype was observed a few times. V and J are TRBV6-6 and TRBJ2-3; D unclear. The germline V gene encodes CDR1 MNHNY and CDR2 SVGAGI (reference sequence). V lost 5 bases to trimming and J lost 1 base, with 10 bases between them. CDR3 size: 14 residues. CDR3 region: CASSLILGTDTQYF. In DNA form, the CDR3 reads TGTGCCAGCAGTCTTATCCTCGGCACAGATACGCAGTATTTT.

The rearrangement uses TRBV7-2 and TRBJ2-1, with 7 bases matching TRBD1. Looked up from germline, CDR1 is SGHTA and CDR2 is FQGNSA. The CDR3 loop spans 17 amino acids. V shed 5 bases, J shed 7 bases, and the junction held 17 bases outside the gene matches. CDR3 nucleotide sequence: TGTGCCAGCAGCAAGAGCCCCCGGGACAGCCGTACAAATGAGCAGTTCTTC. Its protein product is CASSKSPRDSRTNEQFF.

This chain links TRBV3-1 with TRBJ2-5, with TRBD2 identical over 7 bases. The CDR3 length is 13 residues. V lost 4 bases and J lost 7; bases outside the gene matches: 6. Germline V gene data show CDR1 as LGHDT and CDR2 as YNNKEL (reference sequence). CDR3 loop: CASSPGLDRTQYF. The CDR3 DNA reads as TGTGCCAGCAGCCCCGGACTAGACCGGACCCAGTACTTC.

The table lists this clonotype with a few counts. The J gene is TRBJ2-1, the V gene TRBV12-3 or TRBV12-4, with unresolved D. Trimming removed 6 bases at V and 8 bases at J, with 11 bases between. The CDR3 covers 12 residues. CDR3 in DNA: TGTGCCAGCAGGCAATCCGTCCATGAGCAGTTCTTC. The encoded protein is CASRQSVHEQFF.